What follows describes a single TCR beta chain. This sample stems from a study of blood T cell repertoires in COVID-19. Study-level information: Acute and convalescent COVID-19 samples came from the United States, Italy and Spain.

Recruits, aged 18 to 89 years, lived in 24 US areas. The study assigned cohorts using participant-reported clinical history. Produced via immunoSEQ multiplex PCR; TCRdb's table is partial and in-frame only. The repertoire holds about 480,000 clones, with around 89% as singletons. Germline lookup yields CDR1 SGHKS and CDR2 YYEKEE (reference sequence). The V and J ends lost 3 bases and 6 bases, in that order; junction bases with no gene match: 6. The CDR3 is 15 residues long. This chain joins TRBV5-5 and TRBJ1-4; 9 bases are a match to TRBD1. The sequence came from a woman aged 35 to 49 who had recovered from COVID-19. The sequencing sample was made of PBMCs or T cells enriched from blood (not recorded which). The CDR3 coding sequence is TGTGCCAGCAGCTCGGGGACAGGGCAGGATGAAAAACTGTTTTTT. It is translated as CASSSGTGQDEKLFF.